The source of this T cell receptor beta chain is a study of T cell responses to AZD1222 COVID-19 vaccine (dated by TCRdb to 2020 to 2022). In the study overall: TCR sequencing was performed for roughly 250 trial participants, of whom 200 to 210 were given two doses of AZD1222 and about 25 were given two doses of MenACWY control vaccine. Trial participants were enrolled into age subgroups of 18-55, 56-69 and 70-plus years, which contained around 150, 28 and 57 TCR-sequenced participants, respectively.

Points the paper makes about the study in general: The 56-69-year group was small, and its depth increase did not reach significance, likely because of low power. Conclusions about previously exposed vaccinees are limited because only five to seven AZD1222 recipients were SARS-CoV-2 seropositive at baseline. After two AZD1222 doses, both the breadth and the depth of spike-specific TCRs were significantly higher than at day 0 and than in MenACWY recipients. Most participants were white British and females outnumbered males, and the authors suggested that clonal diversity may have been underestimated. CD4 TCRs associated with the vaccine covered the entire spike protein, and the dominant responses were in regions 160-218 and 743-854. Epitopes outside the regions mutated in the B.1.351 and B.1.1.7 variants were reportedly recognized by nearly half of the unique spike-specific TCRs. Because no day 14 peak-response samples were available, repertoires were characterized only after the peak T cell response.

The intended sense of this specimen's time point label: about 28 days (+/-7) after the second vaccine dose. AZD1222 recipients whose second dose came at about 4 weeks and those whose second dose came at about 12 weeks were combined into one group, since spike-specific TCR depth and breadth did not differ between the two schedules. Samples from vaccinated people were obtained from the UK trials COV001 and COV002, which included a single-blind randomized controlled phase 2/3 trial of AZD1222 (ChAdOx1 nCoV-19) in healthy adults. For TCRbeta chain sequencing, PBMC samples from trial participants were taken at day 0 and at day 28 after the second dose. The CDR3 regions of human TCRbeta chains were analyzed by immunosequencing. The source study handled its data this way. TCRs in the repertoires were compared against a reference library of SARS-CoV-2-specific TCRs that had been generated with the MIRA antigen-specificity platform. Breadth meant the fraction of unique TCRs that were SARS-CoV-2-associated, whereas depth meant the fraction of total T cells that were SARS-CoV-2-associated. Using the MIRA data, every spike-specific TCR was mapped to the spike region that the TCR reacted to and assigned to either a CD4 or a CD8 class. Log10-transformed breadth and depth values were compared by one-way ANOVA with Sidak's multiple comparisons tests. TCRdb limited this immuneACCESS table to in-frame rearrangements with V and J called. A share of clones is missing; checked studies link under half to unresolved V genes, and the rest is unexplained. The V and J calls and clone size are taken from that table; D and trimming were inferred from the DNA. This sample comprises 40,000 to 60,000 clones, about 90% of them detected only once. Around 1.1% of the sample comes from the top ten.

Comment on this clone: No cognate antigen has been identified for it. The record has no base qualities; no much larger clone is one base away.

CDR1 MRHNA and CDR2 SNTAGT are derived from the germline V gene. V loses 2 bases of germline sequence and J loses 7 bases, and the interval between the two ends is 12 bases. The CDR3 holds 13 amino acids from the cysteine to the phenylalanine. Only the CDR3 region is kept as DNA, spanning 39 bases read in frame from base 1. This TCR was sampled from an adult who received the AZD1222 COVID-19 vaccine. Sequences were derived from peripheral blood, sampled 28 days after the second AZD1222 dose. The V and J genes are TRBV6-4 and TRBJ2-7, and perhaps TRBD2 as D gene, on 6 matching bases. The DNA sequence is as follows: TGTGCCAGCAGTGACCCGGGAGACAGTGAGCAGTACTTC. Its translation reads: CASSDPGDSEQYF.